The 20 T cell receptor beta chains listed next were all sequenced from one sample in a study of blood T cell repertoires in COVID-19. Assay used: immunoSEQ multiplex PCR; TCRdb lists only in-frame clones, some missing. Of about 170,000 clones listed, about 86% are singletons. Sequencing was performed on peripheral blood. Every receptor here comes from a woman older than 75 in a cohort sampled during active or convalescent COVID-19.

This chain links TRBV18 with TRBJ2-2, with 7 bases identical to TRBD2. The CDR3 runs 14 residues. Germline trimming cut 3 bases from V and 6 bases from J; bases unmatched to any gene: 4. CDR1 is KGHSH, CDR2 LQKENI, per germline. The CDR3 loop is CASSPGRSSGELFF. The DNA of the CDR3 is TGTGCCAGCTCACCCGGGAGGTCATCCGGGGAGCTGTTTTTT.

The V gene is TRBV3-1 (or the pseudogene TRBV3-2), the J gene TRBJ2-1; the D is unclear. Per germline, CDR1 LGHDT and CDR2 YNNKEL (reference sequence). The ends were cut back, 1 base at V and 5 bases at J, with 3 bases in the middle. The CDR3 length is 12 residues. The CDR3, as DNA: TGTGCCAGCAGCCAAGCTGACAATGAGCAGTTCTTC. Translation gives CASSQADNEQFF.

The V and J genes are TRBV29-1 and TRBJ1-3, with no clear D. CDR1 SQVTM and CDR2 ANQGSEA come from the germline V gene. The CDR3 loop spans 13 amino acids. The V and J ends lost 2 bases and 2 bases respectively, with 7 bases between them. The CDR3 DNA follows: TGCAGCGTTGAATGGGCCACTGGAAACACCATATATTTT. It yields the protein CSVEWATGNTIYF.

Here the CDR3 reads CASSVSGGNYGYTF. The DNA of the CDR3 is TGTGCCAGCAGCGTATCGGGGGGTAACTATGGCTACACCTTC. This rearrangement joins TRBV11-2 to TRBJ1-2, with a tentative D call TRBD1 (5 bases). With 5 bases removed from V and 1 base from J, the gap between germline ends came to 11 bases. Germline CDR1 SGHAT, CDR2 FQNNGV. This CDR3 comprises 14 residues.

This chain links TRBV11-3 with TRBJ2-3; TRBD2 agrees at 13 bases. CDR3 length: 17 residues. CDR1 SGHNT and CDR2 YENEEA come from the germline V gene. With 5 bases clipped from V and 5 bases from J, the junction kept 10 bases outside the gene matches. The CDR3 is CASSRWAGTSGEDTQYF. Here the CDR3 DNA reads TGTGCCAGCAGCCGTTGGGCAGGGACTAGCGGGGAAGATACGCAGTATTTT.

In its sample, this clone was seen a few times. This sample also contains other DNA sequences that code for the same CDR3. The chain employs TRBV5-1 and TRBJ1-3; 8 nucleotides align to TRBD1. V lost 4 bases to trimming and J lost 7 bases; unmatched junction nucleotides: 4. The germline CDR1 and CDR2 sequences are SGHRS and YFSETQ. This CDR3 has 13 residues. The CDR3 bases are TGCGCCAGCAGCCTAGGACAGGGTAACACCATATATTTT. It encodes CASSLGQGNTIYF.

The CDR3 coding sequence is TGCGCCAGCAGCCTCGCTCCCGGGACTAGAATCTACGAGCAGTACGTC. Translating it yields CASSLAPGTRIYEQYV. The chain is built from TRBV4-1 and TRBJ2-7; TRBD2 agrees at 8 bases. Germline V CDR1 and CDR2: MGHRA, YSYEKL. CDR3 size: 16 residues. The J segment lost 3 bases and the V segment lost 4 bases, leaving 11 bases of the junction unmatched.

The chain combines TRBV5-6 with TRBJ1-6; a possible D gene is TRBD1 (6 bases). The CDR3 contains 16 residues. Germline CDR1 and CDR2: SGHDT and YYEEEE. With 3 bases removed from V and 10 bases from J, the gap between germline ends came to 20 bases. CDR3 residues: CASSSYYRVRGSPLHF. The CDR3 DNA reads TGTGCCAGCAGCTCATACTACAGGGTTAGAGGCTCACCCCTCCACTTT.

V and J are TRBV6-5 and TRBJ1-1; D is unclear. The CDR3 runs to 13 residues. Trimming took 4 bases from V and 0 from J, leaving 6 bases between them. CDR1 and CDR2 from the germline V gene are MNHEY and SVGAGI. The CDR3 loop is CASSSSVNTEAFF. DNA for the CDR3: TGTGCCAGCAGTTCTTCAGTGAACACTGAAGCTTTCTTT.

V gene TRBV29-1 combines with J gene TRBJ1-1; D is ambiguous. The V and J ends lost 5 bases and 6 bases respectively, with 13 bases between them. Germline V gene lookup returns CDR1 SQVTM and CDR2 ANQGSEA. The CDR3 is made up of 12 amino acids. The CDR3 reads CSVYGGIAEAFF. In nucleotides, the CDR3 is TGCAGCGTTTATGGAGGGATCGCTGAAGCTTTCTTT.

This clone occurred once. Here the CDR3 DNA reads TGTGCCAGCAGCTACTGGTCAGATACGCAGTATTTT. The encoded protein is CASSYWSDTQYF. This chain joins TRBV7-2 and TRBJ2-3, with D unclear. V lost 4 bases and J 4 bases, leaving 6 bases between the germline ends. CDR1 and CDR2 (germline): SGHTA, FQGNSA. The CDR3 totals 12 residues. The variable domain in full, with the rest retrieved from reference TRBV7-2 and TRBJ2-3, is GAGVSQSPSNKVTEKGKDVELRCDPISGHTALYWYRQSLGQGLEFLIYFQGNSAPDKSGLPSDRFSAERTGGSVSTLTIQRTQQEDSAVYLCASSYWSDTQYFGPGTRLTVL.

The genes are TRBV10-3 and TRBJ1-2, with 8 nucleotides matching TRBD1. Germline V gene lookup returns CDR1 ENHRY and CDR2 SYGVKD. J gave up 2 bases and V 6 bases, and 5 bases lay outside the gene matches. The CDR3 length is 14 residues. The CDR3 DNA follows: TGTGCCATCAGGCCGGGACAGGAAAACTATGGCTACACCTTC. This translates into CAIRPGQENYGYTF.

V and J are TRBV9 and TRBJ2-1, with 8 bases identical to TRBD2. CDR1 is SGDLS, CDR2 YYNGEE, per germline. V lost 0 bases, J lost 4 bases, and 9 bases stayed unmatched. The CDR3 spans 17 residues. CDR3 nucleotides: TGTGCCAGCAGCGTAGGTCCGGGAGGGCCGATGTACAATGAGCAGTTCTTC. The encoded protein is CASSVGPGGPMYNEQFF.

The rearrangement links TRBV19 to TRBJ2-7; a possible D gene is TRBD2 (7 bases). CDR1 and CDR2 (germline): LNHDA, SQIVND (reference sequence). Trimming stripped 6 bases from V and 1 base from J, with 13 bases between. The CDR3 is 14 residues long. CDR3 DNA sequence: TGTGCCAGTAGCGGCGGGGGCAGGTCCTACGAGCAGTACTTC. Its translation: CASSGGGRSYEQYF.

The chain has TRBV27 and TRBJ2-1; possible D gene TRBD2, 6 bases. The V gene lost 5 bases and the J gene lost 6 bases, with 17 bases spanning the gap. The germline gives CDR1 MNHEY, CDR2 SMNVEV (reference sequence). The CDR3 loop spans 15 amino acids. CDR3 coding DNA: TGTGCCAGCAGTCTAAGACTAGGTTCGGGCAATGAGCAGTTCTTC. Translated: CASSLRLGSGNEQFF.

The rearrangement links TRBV7-8 to TRBJ1-1, with D possibly TRBD1 on 5 matching bases. The CDR3 is made up of 14 amino acids. CDR1 is SGHVS and CDR2 is FQNEAQ in the germline V gene. With 5 bases removed from V and 3 bases from J, the gap between germline ends came to 13 bases. The CDR3 loop is CASSQLEGDTEAFF. The CDR3 DNA reads as TGTGCCAGCAGCCAACTGGAAGGGGACACTGAAGCTTTCTTT.

The chain has TRBV11-3 and TRBJ2-6; no firm D call. V lost 2 bases to trimming and J lost 0 bases, with 8 bases between them. The CDR3 spans 16 residues. Germline CDR1 is SGHNT and CDR2 is YENEEA. CDR3 in amino acids: CASSLHGSSGANVLTF. The CDR3 DNA follows: TGTGCCAGCAGCTTACATGGTAGCTCTGGGGCCAACGTCCTGACTTTC.

V gene TRBV4-1 combines with J gene TRBJ2-1; D possibly corresponds to TRBD1 (5 bases). Germline-derived CDR1 and CDR2 are MGHRA and YSYEKL. The CDR3 loop spans 17 amino acids. V lost 1 base and J 6 bases, leaving 19 bases between the germline ends. CDR3 amino acids: CASSQGSLVVRVNEQFF. The CDR3, as DNA: TGCGCCAGCAGCCAAGGAAGCCTGGTGGTCAGGGTCAATGAGCAGTTCTTC.

This clone occurred once. The chain is built from TRBV7-9 and TRBJ2-7; a weak D match, TRBD1 (6 bases). The CDR3 contains 17 residues. V was clipped by 1 base and J by 2 bases, with 18 bases between them. The V gene's germline CDR1 is SEHNR and CDR2 FQNEAQ (reference sequence). CDR3 region: CASSLGVGLQGTYEQYF. CDR3 DNA: TGTGCCAGCAGCTTAGGGGTGGGATTGCAGGGGACCTACGAGCAGTACTTC.

This chain connects TRBV7-2 to TRBJ2-7; 12 nucleotides line up with TRBD1. The CDR3 length is 16 residues. Germline CDR1 and CDR2: SGHTA and FQGNSA. Trimming took 0 bases from V and 5 from J; bases not matched to a gene: 5. The DNA for the CDR3 is TGTGCCAGCAGCTTAGCCGGGACAGGGGGCGGGCACGAGCAGTACTTC. As protein: CASSLAGTGGGHEQYF.